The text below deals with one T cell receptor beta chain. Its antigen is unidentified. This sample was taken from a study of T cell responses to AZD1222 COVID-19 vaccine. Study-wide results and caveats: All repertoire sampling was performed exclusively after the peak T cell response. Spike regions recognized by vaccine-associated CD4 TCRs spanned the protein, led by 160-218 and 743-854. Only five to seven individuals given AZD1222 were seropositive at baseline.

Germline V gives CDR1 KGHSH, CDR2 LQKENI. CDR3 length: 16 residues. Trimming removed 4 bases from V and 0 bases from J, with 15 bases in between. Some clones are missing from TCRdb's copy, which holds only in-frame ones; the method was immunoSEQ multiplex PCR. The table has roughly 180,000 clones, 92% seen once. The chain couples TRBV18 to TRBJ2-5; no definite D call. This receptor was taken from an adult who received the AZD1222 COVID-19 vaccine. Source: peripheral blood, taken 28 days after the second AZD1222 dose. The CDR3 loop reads CASSQGVGANQETQYF. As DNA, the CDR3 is TGTGCCAGCTCACAAGGCGTCGGAGCAAACCAAGAGACCCAGTACTTC.